This T cell receptor (beta chain) was obtained from a study of T cell responses to AZD1222 COVID-19 vaccine. Study results and caveats: Baseline seropositivity characterized only six AZD1222 recipients. Across the whole spike, CD4 TCRs peaked at regions 160-218 and 743-854. White British ancestry dominated among donors, who included more females, and clonal diversity was possibly underestimated.

Second-dose recipients at about 4 or about 12 weeks were treated as one pooled group. Only in-frame clones appear in the TCRdb table, and some are missing; sequencing was by immunoSEQ multiplex PCR. The sample has 160,000 or so clones, around nine tenths seen once. Germline CDR1 SNHLY, CDR2 FYNNEI. The CDR3 spans 15 residues. V lost 1 base and J lost 7, with 13 bases in between. Comment on this clone: The target antigen is unknown.

The sample was peripheral blood, taken 28 days after the second AZD1222 dose. This clonotype originated in an adult who received the AZD1222 COVID-19 vaccine. V usage is TRBV2 and J usage is TRBJ1-4, with D maybe TRBD1 (5 bases). CDR3: CASSEEVRGAEKLFF. The CDR3 DNA sequence: TGTGCCAGCAGTGAAGAAGTGAGGGGCGCTGAAAAACTGTTTTTT.